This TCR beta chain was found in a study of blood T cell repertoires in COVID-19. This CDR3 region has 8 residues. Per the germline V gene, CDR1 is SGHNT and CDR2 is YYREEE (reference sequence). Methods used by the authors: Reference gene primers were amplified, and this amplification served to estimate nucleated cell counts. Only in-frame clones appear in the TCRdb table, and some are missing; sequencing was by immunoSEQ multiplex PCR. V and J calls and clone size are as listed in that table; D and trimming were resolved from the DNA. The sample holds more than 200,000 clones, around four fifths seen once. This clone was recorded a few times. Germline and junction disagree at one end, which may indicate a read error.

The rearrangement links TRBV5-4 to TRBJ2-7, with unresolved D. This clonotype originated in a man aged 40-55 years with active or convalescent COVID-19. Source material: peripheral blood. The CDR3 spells CASSRPLF. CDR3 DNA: TGTGCCAGCAGCCGCCCACTCTTC.